The clone carrying this T cell receptor beta chain was seen only a few times. This entry belongs to a study of cytomegalovirus exposure and HLA in healthy donors. PCR amplification relied on 60 Vbeta primers (plus 13 Jbeta primers). Data came from immunoSEQ multiplex PCR; TCRdb stores just in-frame clones and leaves some out. The repertoire holds fewer than 200,000 clones, about three quarters seen once, with about 0.93% in the top ten. Germline CDR1 is MNHNY and CDR2 is SVGAGI (reference sequence). J lost 3 bases, V lost 2 bases, and 4 bases had no gene match. The CDR3 contains 16 residues. V is TRBV6-6 and J is TRBJ2-3; 11 bases are a match to TRBD1. The receptor comes from a woman aged 50 to 65 in good health and CMV-seropositive. The source material was PBMCs. The CDR3, as DNA: TGTGCCAGCAGTTACACGGGACAGGGGGGGACAGATACGCAGTATTTT. Its protein product is CASSYTGQGGTDTQYF.